Sequencing of this T cell receptor beta chain was carried out in a study of Graves' ophthalmopathy and Graves' hyperthyroidism (dated by TCRdb to the late 2010s). About the investigation overall: Hyperthyroidism was considered stable if no progression to ophthalmopathy occurred within 18 months of follow-up. Following sample collection, hyperthyroidism patients were given methimazole at a starting dose of 30 mg daily, and ophthalmopathy patients were given high-dose intravenous methylprednisolone. In five or six hyperthyroidism patients, the T-cell repertoires found in thyroid tissue were compared with those found in blood. To tell Graves' ophthalmopathy apart from Graves' hyperthyroidism, and to predict which patients would progress to ophthalmopathy, the study relied on TCR beta repertoire signatures. In total, 120 to 150 blood samples were TCR-sequenced: approximately 42 ophthalmopathy, under 80 hyperthyroidism and about 17 hyperthyroidism-to-ophthalmopathy patients. A discovery set of more than 90 patients (approximately 42 ophthalmopathy, 60 or so stable hyperthyroidism) was enrolled to explore V-J signatures distinguishing ophthalmopathy from hyperthyroidism. An independent validation cohort comprised 18 hyperthyroidism patients and over 15 patients who later progressed from hyperthyroidism to ophthalmopathy. The investigation overall reported the following: Most expanded thyroid clonotypes with frequency above 0.001 were also detected in blood, suggesting blood repertoires may reflect the thyroid immune response. In validation, the model predicted ophthalmopathy progression with roughly 68% sensitivity and roughly 72% specificity; 12 predicted patients were CT-confirmed with GO in a median of around 6 months. The 13-signature model separated ophthalmopathy from stable hyperthyroidism with approximately 90% sensitivity and around 81% specificity in cross-validation, and 80%/75% in the test set. Sample size was not statistically predetermined, and group allocation was not concealed from the investigators.

The CDR3 starts with the cysteine, ends with the phenylalanine, and has 14 residues. The CDR3 DNA has 42 bases and is translated from base 1. CDR1 and CDR2 are drawn from the germline V gene: SGHRS, YFSETQ. The junction shows trimming of 1 base on V and 7 bases on J, plus 12 bases between the germline ends. Hyperthyroidism patients were newly diagnosed, were aged 18 to 65 years, and had a disease duration under 2 months. Anyone with other autoimmune diseases, uncontrolled infections, pregnancy or lactation was excluded from the study. Clinical symptoms, serum thyroxine, TRAb, thyroid ultrasound and orbital computed tomography formed the basis of the diagnosis. Total RNA was extracted using Trizol reagent, and RNA quality was checked on an Agilent 2100 Bioanalyzer. For repertoire sequencing, the TCR beta CDR3 regions were amplified from RNA transcripts. The first round was an RT-PCR using HTBI primers with the Qiagen OneStep RT-PCR kit, and this first round was followed by a second-round multiplex PCR, then size selection and purification. Libraries were sequenced on an Illumina HiSeq2000 using paired-end 100 bp reads. Under the source paper's analysis protocol: SOAPnuke was used to process the reads, throwing out any read that had adapters, had uncalled bases, had a mean Phred below 15, or lacked an exact constant-primer or identifier match. COPE v1.2.5 was used to merge the high-quality paired reads. Unique nucleotide sequences were defined as clonotypes and aligned to IMGT TRB V, D and J references using MiTCR v1.1. The analysis was limited to V-J combinations with a frequency above 0.0001, which together covered approximately 99% of the repertoires. For each V-J combination, a TCR clonal expansion and chaos score was defined as the ratio of F50 clonal expansion to chaos observed in the TCRdist matrix. Features were reduced by Welch's t-statistics and random forest to approximately 13 V-J combinations, which fed a naive Bayes classifier. Thyroid-blood repertoire similarity was quantified with the Morisita-Horn index. TCRdb ran its own pipeline on the public reads, namely fastp trimming at Q25 and MiXCR clone calling, and kept in-frame beta chains. Every CDR3 protein is listed once, alongside the most common genes and DNA of its rows. The V and J calls were determined by TCRdb, not by the authors. The sample contains roughly 600,000 distinct CDR3 sequences, 39% of them found a single time. Of the sample, about 4.1% is held by the ten largest clones.

Worth noting for this clonotype: No antigen is known for it. Per-base qualities were not stored, and no clone one base away is much larger.

Sequences were obtained from peripheral blood or thyroid tissue (not recorded which). The chain was built from TRBV5-1 and TRBJ1-5; the best D guess is TRBD1, with 5 bases matching. The TCR originated in an adult man with Graves' hyperthyroidism. The nucleotide sequence reads as follows: TGCGCCAGCAGCTTGAAGTTTGGGGACCAGCCCCAGCATTTT. Its protein product is CASSLKFGDQPQHF.